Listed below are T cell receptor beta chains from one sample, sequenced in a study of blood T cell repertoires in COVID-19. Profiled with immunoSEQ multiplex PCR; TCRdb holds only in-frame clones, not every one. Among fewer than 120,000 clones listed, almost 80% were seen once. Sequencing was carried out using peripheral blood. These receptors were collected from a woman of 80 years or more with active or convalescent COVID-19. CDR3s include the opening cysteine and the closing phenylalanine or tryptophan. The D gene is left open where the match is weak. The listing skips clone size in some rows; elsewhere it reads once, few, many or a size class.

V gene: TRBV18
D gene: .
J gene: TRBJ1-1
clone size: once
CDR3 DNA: TGTGCCAGCTCACCGAGTCATATGAACACTGAAGCTTTCTTT
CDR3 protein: CASSPSHMNTEAFF

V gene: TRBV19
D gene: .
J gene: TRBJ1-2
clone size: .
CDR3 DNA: TGTGCCAGTATGAATCGTATCAGGTCTGCCCGGTCCTATGGCTACACCTTC
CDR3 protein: CASMNRIRSARSYGYTF

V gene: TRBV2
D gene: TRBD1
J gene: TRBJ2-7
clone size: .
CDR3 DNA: TGTGCCAGCAGTGAAATCGGGGGACAGGTGAACGAGCAGTACTTC
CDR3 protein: CASSEIGGQVNEQYF

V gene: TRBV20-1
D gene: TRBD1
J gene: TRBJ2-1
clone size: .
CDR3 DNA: TGCAGTGTTAGTTTGGGGAACAGGGGGAACTACAATGAGCAGTTCTTC
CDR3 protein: CSVSLGNRGNYNEQFF

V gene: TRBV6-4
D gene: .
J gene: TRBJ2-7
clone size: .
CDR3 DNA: TGTGCCAGCGGATACCGGGACTACGAGCAGTACTTC
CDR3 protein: CASGYRDYEQYF

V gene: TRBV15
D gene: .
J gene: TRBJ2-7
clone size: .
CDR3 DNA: TGTGCCACCAGCGATAGGAGGACCTACGAGCAGTACTTC
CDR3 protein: CATSDRRTYEQYF

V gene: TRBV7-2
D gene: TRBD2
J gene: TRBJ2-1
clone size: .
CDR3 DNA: TGTGCCAGCAGCTTAATTCCGGGAGGCGACAATGAGCAGTTCTTC
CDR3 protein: CASSLIPGGDNEQFF

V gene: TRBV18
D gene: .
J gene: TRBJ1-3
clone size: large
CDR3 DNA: TGTGCCAGCTCACCAGAGGGAAACACCATATATTTT
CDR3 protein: CASSPEGNTIYF

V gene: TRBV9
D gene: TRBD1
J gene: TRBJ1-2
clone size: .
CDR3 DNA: TGTGCCAGCAGCCAAACCGGACAGGGCTGGAGCTATGGCTACACCTTC
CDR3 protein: CASSQTGQGWSYGYTF

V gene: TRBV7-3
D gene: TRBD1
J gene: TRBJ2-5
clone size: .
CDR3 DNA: TGTGCCAGCAGTTTGACAGGGGGAGAGACCCAGTACTTC
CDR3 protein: CASSLTGGETQYF

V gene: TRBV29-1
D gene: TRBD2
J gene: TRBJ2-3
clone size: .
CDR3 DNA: TGCAGCGCTCCGGGACTAGGCACAGATACGCAGTATTTT
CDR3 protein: CSAPGLGTDTQYF

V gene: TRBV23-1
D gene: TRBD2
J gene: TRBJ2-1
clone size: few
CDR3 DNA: TGCGCCAGCAGTCAATCCCTCGGGACTAGCGGAGGCTTGGGGCAGTTCTTC
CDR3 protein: CASSQSLGTSGGLGQFF

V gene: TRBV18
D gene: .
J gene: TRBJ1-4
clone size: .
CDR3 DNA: TGTGCCAGCTCACCACGGTTGGAGGGTTTGGGTGAAAAACTGTTTTTT
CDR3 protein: CASSPRLEGLGEKLFF

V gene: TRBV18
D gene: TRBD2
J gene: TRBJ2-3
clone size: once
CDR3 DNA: TGTGCCAGCTCACCAGGGCTAGCGGGAGGCGCAGATACGCAGTATTTT
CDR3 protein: CASSPGLAGGADTQYF

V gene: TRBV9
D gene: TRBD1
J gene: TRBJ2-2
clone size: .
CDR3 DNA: TGTGCCAGCAGCCGAGGGGACAGGGACACCGGGGAGCTGTTTTTT
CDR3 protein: CASSRGDRDTGELFF

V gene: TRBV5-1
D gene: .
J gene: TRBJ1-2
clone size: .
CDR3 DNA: TGCGCCAGCAGCTTGGGTTTTCGGGATACCTATGGCTACACCTTC
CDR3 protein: CASSLGFRDTYGYTF

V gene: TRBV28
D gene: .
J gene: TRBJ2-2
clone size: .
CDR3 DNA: TGTGCCAGCAGTTCTAACACCGGGGAGCTGTTTTTT
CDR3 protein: CASSSNTGELFF

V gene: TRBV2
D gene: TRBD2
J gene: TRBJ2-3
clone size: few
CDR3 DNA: TGTGCCAGCAGGAAAGAAGGACTAGCCACAGATACGCAGTATTTT
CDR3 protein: CASRKEGLATDTQYF

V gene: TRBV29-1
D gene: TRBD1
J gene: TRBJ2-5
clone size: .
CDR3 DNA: TGCAGCGTTGCGGGCCAGGGGGCGTTAGGAGAGACCCAGTACTTC
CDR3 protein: CSVAGQGALGETQYF

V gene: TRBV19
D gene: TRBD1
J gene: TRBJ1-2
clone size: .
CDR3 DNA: TGTGCCAGGGACAGGGGGCGCAATTATGGCTATGGCTACACCTTC
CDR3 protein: CARDRGRNYGYGYTF

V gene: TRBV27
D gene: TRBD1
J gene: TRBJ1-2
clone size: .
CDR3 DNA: TGTGCCAGCAGCCCCAGGGGGATCTATGGCTACACCTTC
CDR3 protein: CASSPRGIYGYTF

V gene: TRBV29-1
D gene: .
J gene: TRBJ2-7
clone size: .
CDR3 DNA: TGCAGCGTTGGGTTCCGGGACAAAATCTACGAGCAGTACTTC
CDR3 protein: CSVGFRDKIYEQYF